Presented here are 29 T cell receptor beta chains from one specimen sequenced in a study of cytomegalovirus exposure and HLA in healthy donors. With 60 Vbeta and 13 Jbeta primers, the PCR was carried out. Here immunoSEQ multiplex PCR was the method, and the copy in TCRdb shows in-frame clones only, minus some. This table holds under 150,000 clones. The sample taken for sequencing was PBMCs. All receptors derive from a man between 40 and 49 years old in good health and CMV-seronegative.

The chain joins TRBV20-1 to TRBJ2-3; maybe TRBD2 (6 bases). CDR3 length: 11 residues. CDR1 is DFQATT, CDR2 SNEGSKA, per germline (reference sequence). Trimming shortened V by 0 bases and J by 12 bases, and 10 bases separated the two germline ends. This CDR3 reads CSARDGDFQYF. The CDR3 DNA reads TGCAGTGCTAGAGATGGGGACTTCCAGTATTTT.

CDR3 protein: CASSPIDRGGLNTEAFF. DNA for the CDR3: TGTGCCAGTAGTCCCATTGACAGGGGGGGATTGAACACTGAAGCTTTCTTT. V usage is TRBV19 and J usage is TRBJ1-1; 9 bases match TRBD1. V gave up 5 bases and J gave up 0 bases; unmatched junction bases: 10. CDR1 and CDR2 from the germline V gene are LNHDA and SQIVND (reference sequence). CDR3 length equals 17 residues.

The chain uses TRBV2 and TRBJ2-2; TRBD1 aligns across 9 bases. The ends lost 6 bases at V and 2 bases at J; junction bases unmatched: 7. The CDR3 loop spans 16 amino acids. CDR1 and CDR2 from the germline V gene are SNHLY and FYNNEI. The CDR3 protein is CASSGRQGGNTGELFF. CDR3 bases: TGTGCCAGCAGCGGCCGACAGGGGGGTAACACCGGGGAGCTGTTTTTT.

The rearrangement links TRBV29-1 to TRBJ2-1, with 9 bases matching TRBD1. The CDR3 is 13 residues long. Germline CDR1 is SQVTM and CDR2 is ANQGSEA. J lost 6 bases, V lost 4 bases, and 4 bases had no gene match. CDR3 region: CSVGQGGPNEQFF. CDR3 DNA: TGCAGCGTTGGACAGGGGGGTCCCAATGAGCAGTTCTTC.

V and J are TRBV11-2 and TRBJ1-2; 9 bases align to TRBD1. Trimming removed 4 bases from V and 4 bases from J; junction bases left unmatched: 7. The CDR3 totals 15 residues. Germline V gene lookup returns CDR1 SGHAT and CDR2 FQNNGV. CDR3 region: CASSSIRDRAYGYTF. In DNA, the CDR3 is TGTGCCAGCAGCTCAATCCGGGACAGGGCCTATGGCTACACCTTC.

This chain connects TRBV29-1 to TRBJ1-2; D gene unclear. CDR1 is SQVTM and CDR2 is ANQGSEA in the germline V gene. The V end lost 2 bases, the J end lost 3 bases, and 7 bases lay between the germline ends. This CDR3 comprises 12 residues. In nucleotides, the CDR3 is TGCAGCGTTGAATCGGGAGACTATGGCTACACCTTC. Protein product: CSVESGDYGYTF.

The rearrangement joins TRBV9 to TRBJ2-3; the match to TRBD2 covers 11 bases. J gave up 5 bases and V 1 base, and 6 bases lay outside the gene matches. This CDR3 has 16 amino acids. The germline gives CDR1 SGDLS, CDR2 YYNGEE. Written as DNA, the CDR3 is TGTGCCAGCAGCGTAACTAGCGGGGGCAGGGGAGATACGCAGTATTTT. Protein: CASSVTSGGRGDTQYF.

The chain couples TRBV28 to TRBJ1-5, with a weak D call TRBD1 (5 bases). CDR1 is MDHEN and CDR2 is SYDVKM in the germline V gene. V was clipped by 4 bases and J by 3 bases, with 13 bases between them. The CDR3 extends over 15 amino acids. CDR3 loop: CASSSRDSNNQPQHF. The CDR3 nucleotides read TGTGCCAGCAGTTCTCGGGACTCCAACAATCAGCCCCAGCATTTT.

The chain uses TRBV28 and TRBJ2-5, with 7 nucleotides matching TRBD1. This CDR3 has 13 amino acids. V lost 4 bases to trimming and J lost 4 bases; unmatched junction nucleotides: 3. CDR1 is MDHEN and CDR2 is SYDVKM in the germline V gene. CDR3 sequence reads: CASSSNRGETQYF. The CDR3 DNA is TGTGCCAGCAGTTCCAACAGGGGAGAGACCCAGTACTTC.

The chain is built from TRBV5-7 and TRBJ1-3, with 7 nucleotides matching TRBD1. TRBV5-7 is an ORF for which the function is uncertain. V was pared by 9 bases and J by 4 bases, with 19 bases of the junction left unmatched. CDR3 length equals 17 residues. In DNA, the CDR3 is TGTGCCACCTGGGTGGGACAGTCCGAATCCACGGGAAACACCATATATTTT. It is translated as CATWVGQSESTGNTIYF.

The genes are TRBV13 and TRBJ2-3, with 12 bases aligning to TRBD2. The germline V gene encodes CDR1 PRHDT and CDR2 FYEKMQ (reference sequence). The CDR3 is made up of 19 amino acids. Trimming at V came to 4 bases and at J to 5 bases, leaving 16 bases not matched to a gene. The CDR3 sequence is CASSSVTSPSGGAKDTQYF. The CDR3 DNA is TGTGCCAGCAGCTCTGTAACCTCCCCTAGCGGGGGGGCAAAAGATACGCAGTATTTT.

The chain carries TRBV7-2 and TRBJ1-5; D gene ambiguous. This CDR3 is 14 amino acids long. Germline CDR1 SGHTA, CDR2 FQGNSA. V lost 1 base and J lost 0, with 4 bases in between. CDR3 in DNA: TGTGCCAGCAGCTTAGTCTCTAGCAATCAGCCCCAGCATTTT. This gives the protein CASSLVSSNQPQHF.

The chain carries TRBV18 and TRBJ2-3; TRBD1 agrees at 7 bases. Losses at the gene ends were 4 bases for V and 1 base for J; bases not matched to a gene: 5. The CDR3 consists of 15 residues. CDR1 is KGHSH, CDR2 LQKENI, per germline. CDR3 sequence: CASSQIGTGTDTQYF. Written as DNA, the CDR3 is TGTGCCAGCTCACAAATTGGGACAGGCACAGATACGCAGTATTTT.

The V gene is TRBV2, the J gene TRBJ1-2; D remains ambiguous. V lost 8 bases to trimming and J lost 4 bases, with 17 bases between them. CDR3 length: 14 residues. CDR1 SNHLY and CDR2 FYNNEI come from the germline V gene. The chain's CDR3 is CASSQKAGLYGYTF. In DNA, the CDR3 is TGTGCCAGCTCCCAAAAAGCAGGTCTCTATGGCTACACCTTC. Looking up the rest from reference TRBV2 and TRBJ1-2 gives the full variable domain: EPEVTQTPSHQVTQMGQEVILRCVPISNHLYFYWYRQILGQKVEFLVSFYNNEISEKSEIFDDQFSVERPDGSNFTLKIRSTKLEDSAMYFCASSQKAGLYGYTFGSGTRLTVV.

The gene calls are TRBV7-9 and TRBJ1-4; possible D gene TRBD1, 5 bases. Germline-derived CDR1 and CDR2 are SEHNR and FQNEAQ (reference sequence). The V gene lost 5 bases and the J gene lost 8 bases, with 21 bases spanning the gap. The length of the CDR3 is 16 residues. The CDR3 loop is CASSPLQWGVTEKLFF. The CDR3 DNA reads TGTGCCAGCAGCCCTTTACAGTGGGGGGTGACGGAAAAACTGTTTTTT.

A word on this clone: This CDR3 is also generated by other DNA sequences in the sample. The chain is built from TRBV6-1 and TRBJ1-3; a weak D match, TRBD1 (5 bases). The V end was cut by 7 bases, the J end by 4 bases, with 8 bases between. Germline V gene sequence: CDR1 MNHNS, CDR2 SASEGT. The CDR3 contains 12 residues. The CDR3 DNA follows: TGTGCCAGCATCCGGGGGGGAAACACCATATATTTT. Protein sequence: CASIRGGNTIYF.

The chain is built from TRBV4-1 and TRBJ2-7, with D possibly being TRBD2 (5 bases). The V end lost 6 bases, the J end lost 1 base, and 13 bases lay between the germline ends. Germline lookup yields CDR1 MGHRA and CDR2 YSYEKL. The CDR3 totals 14 residues. Here the CDR3 reads CASRRTERSYEQYF. The CDR3 DNA reads TGCGCCAGCAGGAGGACTGAGCGATCCTACGAGCAGTACTTC.

CDR3 loop: CASSYSSDNYYGYTF. The DNA for the CDR3 is TGTGCCAGCAGTTACTCATCGGACAACTACTATGGCTACACCTTC. V is TRBV6-6 and J is TRBJ1-2, with D possibly TRBD1 on 5 matching bases. The CDR3 consists of 15 residues. V was clipped by 0 bases and J by 3 bases, with 11 bases between them. Germline V lookup: CDR1 MNHNY, CDR2 SVGAGI (reference sequence).

The chain recombines TRBV10-3 with TRBJ1-2; 10 bases are a match to TRBD1. Germline V gene lookup returns CDR1 ENHRY and CDR2 SYGVKD. This CDR3 is 15 amino acids long. V lost 11 bases and J lost 3; bases outside the gene matches: 12. The CDR3 sequence is CAVQTGQGLHYGYTF. The DNA for the CDR3 is TGTGCCGTCCAGACGGGACAGGGGTTGCACTATGGCTACACCTTC.

The chain has TRBV11-2 and TRBJ1-4; 9 bases are a match to TRBD1. The CDR3 runs 19 residues. The germline gives CDR1 SGHAT, CDR2 FQNNGV. J gave up 4 bases and V 1 base, and 13 bases lay outside the gene matches. DNA of the CDR3: TGTGCCAGCAGCTTAGGAGTTGTGGGACAGGGTGGAAATAATGAAAAACTGTTTTTT. Translating it yields CASSLGVVGQGGNNEKLFF.

The CDR3 region has the DNA TGTGCCAGCAGCTACCGCCCGGGTCAAGAGACCCAGTACTTC. Its translation is CASSYRPGQETQYF. The chain employs TRBV11-3 and TRBJ2-5, with unresolved D. The CDR3 length is 14 residues. Between the trimmed V and J ends, which lost 4 bases and 2 bases, there was a span of 11 bases. The germline V gene encodes CDR1 SGHNT and CDR2 YENEEA.

J is TRBJ1-5 and V is TRBV7-2; unclear D gene. This CDR3 has 15 residues. Germline CDR1 is SGHTA and CDR2 is FQGNSA. Trimming pared 5 bases from V and 5 bases from J, leaving 16 bases between. The CDR3 nucleotides are TGTGCCAGCAGCCCCCCGGTGGTGACTGATCAGCCCCAGCATTTT. As protein: CASSPPVVTDQPQHF.

The genes are TRBV6-5 and TRBJ1-6, with TRBD1 identical over 10 bases. This CDR3 is built from 15 residues. V was pared by 5 bases and J by 8 bases, with 6 bases of the junction left unmatched. Germline V lookup: CDR1 MNHEY, CDR2 SVGAGI. For the CDR3, the DNA is TGTGCCAGCAGTCCAACCGGGACAGGGGATTCACCCCTCCACTTT. This translates into CASSPTGTGDSPLHF.

The rearrangement uses TRBV6-1 and TRBJ1-5, with 7 bases that match TRBD1. This CDR3 comprises 15 residues. Germline assignment: CDR1 MNHNS and CDR2 SASEGT. J lost 4 bases, V lost 5 bases, and 8 bases had no gene match. The CDR3 spells CASSRTGVSNQPQHF. CDR3 in DNA: TGTGCCAGCAGTCGAACAGGGGTTTCGAATCAGCCCCAGCATTTT.

A note on this clone: The sample contains more than one DNA sequence encoding this CDR3. CDR3 protein: CASSRTGGAEAFF. The CDR3 DNA reads as TGTGCCAGTAGTCGGACAGGGGGGGCTGAAGCTTTCTTT. The chain employs TRBV19 and TRBJ1-1, with 10 bases that match TRBD1. The germline V gene encodes CDR1 LNHDA and CDR2 SQIVND (reference sequence). The CDR3 extends over 13 amino acids. V shed 5 bases, J shed 6 bases, and the junction held 3 bases outside the gene matches.

V and J are TRBV5-1 and TRBJ2-2, with TRBD1 identical over 11 bases. This CDR3 comprises 14 residues. V trimming: 4 bases; J trimming: 6 bases; junction bases outside the gene matches: 2. The germline V gene has CDR1 SGHRS and CDR2 YFSETQ. CDR3 sequence reads: CASSPDRGPGELFF. CDR3 sequence (DNA): TGCGCCAGCAGCCCGGACAGGGGGCCCGGGGAGCTGTTTTTT.

V usage is TRBV7-2 and J usage is TRBJ1-5; perhaps TRBD1 as D (6 bases). The germline CDR1 and CDR2 sequences are SGHTA and FQGNSA. This CDR3 comprises 14 residues. The V end was cut by 6 bases, the J end by 6 bases, with 15 bases between. The DNA of the CDR3 is TGTGCCAGCAGTCCCGGACAGAGTGGTCAGCCCCAGCATTTT. Amino acids: CASSPGQSGQPQHF. Filled out from reference TRBV7-2 and TRBJ1-5, the complete variable domain reads GAGVSQSPSNKVTEKGKDVELRCDPISGHTALYWYRQSLGQGLEFLIYFQGNSAPDKSGLPSDRFSAERTGGSVSTLTIQRTQQEDSAVYLCASSPGQSGQPQHFGDGTRLSIL.

The genes are TRBV5-6 and TRBJ2-3, with D tentatively TRBD2 (6 bases). This CDR3 has 16 residues. V gave up 4 bases and J gave up 4 bases, with 19 bases separating them. CDR1 and CDR2 (germline): SGHDT, YYEEEE. DNA for the CDR3: TGTGCCAGCAGCCCGAGGATCGGGGGACCTTCAGATACGCAGTATTTT. The encoded protein is CASSPRIGGPSDTQYF.

The chain carries TRBV6-1 and TRBJ1-2, with TRBD1 matching 7 bases. CDR1 is MNHNS and CDR2 is SASEGT in the germline V gene. The ends lost 3 bases at V and 4 bases at J; junction bases unmatched: 14. The CDR3 extends over 17 amino acids. DNA for the CDR3: TGTGCCAGCAGTGATTGGGACAGTTCCCCATGGACCTATGGCTACACCTTC. As protein: CASSDWDSSPWTYGYTF.